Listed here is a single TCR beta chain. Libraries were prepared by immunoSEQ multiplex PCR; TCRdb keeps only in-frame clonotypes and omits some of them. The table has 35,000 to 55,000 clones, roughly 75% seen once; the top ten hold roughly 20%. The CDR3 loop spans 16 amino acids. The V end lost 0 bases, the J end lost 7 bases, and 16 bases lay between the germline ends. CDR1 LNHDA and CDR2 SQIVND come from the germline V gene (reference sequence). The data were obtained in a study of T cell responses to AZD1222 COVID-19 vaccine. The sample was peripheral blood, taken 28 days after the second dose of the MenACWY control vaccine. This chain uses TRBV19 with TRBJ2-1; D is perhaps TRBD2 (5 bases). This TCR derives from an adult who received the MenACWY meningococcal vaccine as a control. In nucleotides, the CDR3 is TGTGCCAGTAGTATAGATGCGGGTGGGTCACCAAATGAGCAGTTCTTC. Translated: CASSIDAGGSPNEQFF. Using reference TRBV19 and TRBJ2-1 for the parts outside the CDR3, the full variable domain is DGGITQSPKYLFRKEGQNVTLSCEQNLNHDAMYWYRQDPGQGLRLIYYSQIVNDFQKGDIAEGYSVSREKKESFPLTVTSAQKNPTAFYLCASSIDAGGSPNEQFFGPGTRLTVL.